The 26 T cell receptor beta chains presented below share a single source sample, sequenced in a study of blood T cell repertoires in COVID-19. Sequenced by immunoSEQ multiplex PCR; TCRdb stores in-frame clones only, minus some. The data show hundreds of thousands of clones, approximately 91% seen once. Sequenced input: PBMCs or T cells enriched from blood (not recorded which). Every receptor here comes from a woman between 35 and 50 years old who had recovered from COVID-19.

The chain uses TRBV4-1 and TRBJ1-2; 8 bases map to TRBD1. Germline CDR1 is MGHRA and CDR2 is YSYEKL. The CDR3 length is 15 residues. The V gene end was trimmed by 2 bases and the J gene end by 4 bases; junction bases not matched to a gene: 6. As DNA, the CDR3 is TGCGCCAGCAGCCAACCCCAGGGGGCCGGCTATGGCTACACCTTC. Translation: CASSQPQGAGYGYTF.

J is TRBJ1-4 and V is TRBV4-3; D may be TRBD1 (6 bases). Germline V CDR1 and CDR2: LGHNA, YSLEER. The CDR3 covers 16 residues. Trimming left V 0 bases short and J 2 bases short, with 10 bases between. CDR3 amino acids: CASSQEQGETNEKLFF. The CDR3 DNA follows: TGCGCCAGCAGCCAAGAACAGGGAGAGACTAATGAAAAACTGTTTTTT.

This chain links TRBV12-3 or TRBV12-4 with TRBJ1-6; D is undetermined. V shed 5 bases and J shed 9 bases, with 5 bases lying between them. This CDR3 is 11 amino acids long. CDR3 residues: CASSPSSPLHF. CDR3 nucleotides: TGTGCCAGCAGTCCCAGTTCACCCCTCCACTTT.

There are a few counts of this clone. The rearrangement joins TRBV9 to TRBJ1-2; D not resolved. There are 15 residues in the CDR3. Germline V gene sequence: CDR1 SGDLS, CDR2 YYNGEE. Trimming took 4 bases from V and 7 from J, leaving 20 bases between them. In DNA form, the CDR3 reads TGTGCCAGCAGCACAAGTGGAGGGTACGGGGTTGGCTACACCTTC. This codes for CASSTSGGYGVGYTF.

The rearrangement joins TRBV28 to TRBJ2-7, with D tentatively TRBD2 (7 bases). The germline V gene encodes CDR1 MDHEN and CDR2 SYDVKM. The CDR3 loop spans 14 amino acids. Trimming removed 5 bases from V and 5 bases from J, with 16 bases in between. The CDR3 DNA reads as TGTGCCAGCAGTGTCCAAGGGGGGGGCAACGAGCAGTACTTC. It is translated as CASSVQGGGNEQYF.

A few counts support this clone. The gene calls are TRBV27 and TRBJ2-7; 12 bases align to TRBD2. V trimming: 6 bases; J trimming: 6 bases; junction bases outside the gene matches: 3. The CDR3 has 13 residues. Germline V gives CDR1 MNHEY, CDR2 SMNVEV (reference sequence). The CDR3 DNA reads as TGTGCCAGCAGGACTAGCGGGAGAGCCGAGCAGTACTTC. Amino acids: CASRTSGRAEQYF.

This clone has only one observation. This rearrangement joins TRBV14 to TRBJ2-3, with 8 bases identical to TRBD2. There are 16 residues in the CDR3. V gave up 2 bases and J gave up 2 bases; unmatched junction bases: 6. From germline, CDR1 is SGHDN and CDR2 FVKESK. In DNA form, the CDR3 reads TGTGCCAGCAGCCAACTTAGCGGGGCCTACACAGATACGCAGTATTTT. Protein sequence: CASSQLSGAYTDTQYF.

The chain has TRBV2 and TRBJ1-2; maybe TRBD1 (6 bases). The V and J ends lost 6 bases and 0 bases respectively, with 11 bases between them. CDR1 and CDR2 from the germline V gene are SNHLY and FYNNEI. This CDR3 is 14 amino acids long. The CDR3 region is CASRVDRANYGYTF. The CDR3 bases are TGTGCCAGCAGGGTGGACAGAGCTAACTATGGCTACACCTTC. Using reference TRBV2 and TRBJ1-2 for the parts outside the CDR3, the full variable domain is EPEVTQTPSHQVTQMGQEVILRCVPISNHLYFYWYRQILGQKVEFLVSFYNNEISEKSEIFDDQFSVERPDGSNFTLKIRSTKLEDSAMYFCASRVDRANYGYTFGSGTRLTVV.

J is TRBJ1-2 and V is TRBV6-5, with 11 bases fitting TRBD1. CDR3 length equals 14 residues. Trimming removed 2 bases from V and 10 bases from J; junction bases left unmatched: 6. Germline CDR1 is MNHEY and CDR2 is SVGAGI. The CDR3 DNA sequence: TGTGCCAGCAGTTACCCCGGGACAGGGGGTCTCTACACCTTC. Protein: CASSYPGTGGLYTF.

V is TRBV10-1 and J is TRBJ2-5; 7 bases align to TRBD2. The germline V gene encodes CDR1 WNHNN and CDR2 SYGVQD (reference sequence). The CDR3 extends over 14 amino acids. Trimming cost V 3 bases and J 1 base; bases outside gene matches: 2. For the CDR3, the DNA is TGCGCCAGCAGTGAAGCTAGCGGCCAAGAGACCCAGTACTTC. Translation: CASSEASGQETQYF.

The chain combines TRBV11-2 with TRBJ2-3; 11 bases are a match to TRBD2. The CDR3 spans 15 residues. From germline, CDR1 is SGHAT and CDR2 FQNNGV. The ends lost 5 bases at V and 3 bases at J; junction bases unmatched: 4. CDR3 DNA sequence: TGTGCCAGCAGCGCACTAGCGGGAGAAACAGATACGCAGTATTTT. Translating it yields CASSALAGETDTQYF.

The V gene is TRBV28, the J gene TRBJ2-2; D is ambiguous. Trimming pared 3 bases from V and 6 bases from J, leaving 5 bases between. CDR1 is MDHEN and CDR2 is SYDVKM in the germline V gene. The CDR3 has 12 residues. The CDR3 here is CASSFTPGELFF. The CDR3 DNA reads TGTGCCAGCAGTTTCACTCCCGGGGAGCTGTTTTTT.

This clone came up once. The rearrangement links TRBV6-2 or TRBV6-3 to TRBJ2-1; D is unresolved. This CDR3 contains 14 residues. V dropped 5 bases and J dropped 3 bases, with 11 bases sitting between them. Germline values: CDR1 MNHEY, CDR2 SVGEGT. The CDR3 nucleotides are TGTGCCAGCAGTCAAAACCGGGTCTACAATGAGCAGTTCTTC. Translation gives CASSQNRVYNEQFF.

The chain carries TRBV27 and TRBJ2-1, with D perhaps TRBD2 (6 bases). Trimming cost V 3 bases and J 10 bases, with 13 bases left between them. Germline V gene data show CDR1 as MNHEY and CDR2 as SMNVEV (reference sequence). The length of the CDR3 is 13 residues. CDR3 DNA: TGTGCCAGCAGTTTTTTAGCGGCTCGGGAGCAGTTCTTC. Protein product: CASSFLAAREQFF.

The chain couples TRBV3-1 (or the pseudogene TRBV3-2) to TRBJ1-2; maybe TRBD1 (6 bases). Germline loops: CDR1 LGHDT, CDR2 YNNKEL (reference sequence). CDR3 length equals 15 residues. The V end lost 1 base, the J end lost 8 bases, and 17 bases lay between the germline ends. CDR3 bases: TGTGCCAGCAGCCAAGTCGGGGACACTGGACGGGGCTACACCTTC. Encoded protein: CASSQVGDTGRGYTF.

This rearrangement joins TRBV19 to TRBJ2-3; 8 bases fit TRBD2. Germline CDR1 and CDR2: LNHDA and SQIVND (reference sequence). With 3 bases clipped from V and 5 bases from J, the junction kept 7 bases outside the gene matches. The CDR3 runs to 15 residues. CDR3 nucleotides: TGTGCCAGTAGTATCCCCGGGAGGGGGGGAGATACGCAGTATTTT. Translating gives CASSIPGRGGDTQYF.

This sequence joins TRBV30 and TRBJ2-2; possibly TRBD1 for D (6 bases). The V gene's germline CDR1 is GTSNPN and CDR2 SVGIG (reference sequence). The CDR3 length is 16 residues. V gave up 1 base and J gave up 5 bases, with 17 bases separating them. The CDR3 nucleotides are TGTGCCTGGAGTGCCCAGATGAGGGGGTTTACCGGGGAGCTGTTTTTT. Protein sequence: CAWSAQMRGFTGELFF.

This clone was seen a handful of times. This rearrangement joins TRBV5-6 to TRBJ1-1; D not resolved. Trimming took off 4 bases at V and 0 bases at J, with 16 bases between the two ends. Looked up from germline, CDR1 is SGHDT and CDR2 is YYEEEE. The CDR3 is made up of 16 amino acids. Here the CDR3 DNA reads TGTGCCAGCAGCCACATTGTAACAGAAATGAACACTGAAGCTTTCTTT. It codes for CASSHIVTEMNTEAFF.

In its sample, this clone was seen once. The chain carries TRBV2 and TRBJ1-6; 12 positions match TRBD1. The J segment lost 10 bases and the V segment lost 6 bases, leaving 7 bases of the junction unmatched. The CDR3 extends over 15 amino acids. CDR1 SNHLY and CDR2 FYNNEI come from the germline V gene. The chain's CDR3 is CASRGGTGGNSPLHF. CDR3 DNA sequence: TGTGCCAGCAGGGGCGGGACAGGGGGCAACTCACCCCTCCACTTT.

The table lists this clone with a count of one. The CDR3: CASSVGGRENYEQYF. The CDR3 bases are TGTGCCAGCAGCGTAGGCGGGAGGGAAAACTACGAGCAGTACTTC. The rearrangement uses TRBV9 and TRBJ2-7; TRBD2 agrees at 9 bases. Trimming took 0 bases from V and 3 from J; bases not matched to a gene: 4. Germline V CDR1 and CDR2: SGDLS, YYNGEE. The CDR3 sequence is 15 residues long.

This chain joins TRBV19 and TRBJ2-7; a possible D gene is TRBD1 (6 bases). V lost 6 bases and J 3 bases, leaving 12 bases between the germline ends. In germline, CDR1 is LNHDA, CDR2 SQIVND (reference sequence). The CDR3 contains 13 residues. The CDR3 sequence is CASSPGHGYEQYF. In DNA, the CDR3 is TGTGCCAGTAGCCCGGGACACGGCTACGAGCAGTACTTC.

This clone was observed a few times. CDR3 region: CASSTLGLNPLPCEQYF. As DNA, the CDR3 is TGTGCCAGCAGCACGCTAGGCCTGAACCCCCTCCCCTGCGAGCAGTACTTC. The chain links TRBV21-1 to TRBJ2-7; the table's D gene call, TRBD2, was not cross checked with the DNA. TRBV21-1 is shown as a pseudogene. This CDR3 spans 17 amino acids.

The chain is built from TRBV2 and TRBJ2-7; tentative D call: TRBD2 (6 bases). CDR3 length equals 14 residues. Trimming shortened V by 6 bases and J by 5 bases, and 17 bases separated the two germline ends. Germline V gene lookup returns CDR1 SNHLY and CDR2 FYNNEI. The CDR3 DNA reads TGTGCCAGCAGGGTGAGCGGGTTGGCCAACGAGCAGTACTTC. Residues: CASRVSGLANEQYF. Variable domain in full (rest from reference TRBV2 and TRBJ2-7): EPEVTQTPSHQVTQMGQEVILRCVPISNHLYFYWYRQILGQKVEFLVSFYNNEISEKSEIFDDQFSVERPDGSNFTLKIRSTKLEDSAMYFCASRVSGLANEQYFGPGTRLTVT.

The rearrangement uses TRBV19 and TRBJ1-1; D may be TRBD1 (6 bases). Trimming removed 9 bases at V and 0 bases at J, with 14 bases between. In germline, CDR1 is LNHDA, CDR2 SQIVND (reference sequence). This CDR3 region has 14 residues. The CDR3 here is CASSAGAVNTEAFF. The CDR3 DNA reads TGTGCCAGCTCCGCGGGGGCAGTGAACACTGAAGCTTTCTTT.

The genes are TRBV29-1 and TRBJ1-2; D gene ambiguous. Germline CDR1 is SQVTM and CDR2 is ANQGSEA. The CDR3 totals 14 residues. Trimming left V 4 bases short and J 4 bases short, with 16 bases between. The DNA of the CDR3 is TGCAGCGTTGCGTACGATCTGACTATCTATGGCTACACCTTC. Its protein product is CSVAYDLTIYGYTF. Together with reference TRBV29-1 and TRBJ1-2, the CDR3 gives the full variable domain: SAVISQKPSRDICQRGTSLTIQCQVDSQVTMMFWYRQQPGQSLTLIATANQGSEATYESGFVIDKFPISRPNLTFSTLTVSNMSPEDSSIYLCSVAYDLTIYGYTFGSGTRLTVV.

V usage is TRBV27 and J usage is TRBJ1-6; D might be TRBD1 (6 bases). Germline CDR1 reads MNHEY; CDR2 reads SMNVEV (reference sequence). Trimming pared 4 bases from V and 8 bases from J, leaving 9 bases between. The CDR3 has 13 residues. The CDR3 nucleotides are TGTGCCAGCAGTTCCCCAGGGGATTCACCCCTCCACTTT. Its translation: CASSSPGDSPLHF.